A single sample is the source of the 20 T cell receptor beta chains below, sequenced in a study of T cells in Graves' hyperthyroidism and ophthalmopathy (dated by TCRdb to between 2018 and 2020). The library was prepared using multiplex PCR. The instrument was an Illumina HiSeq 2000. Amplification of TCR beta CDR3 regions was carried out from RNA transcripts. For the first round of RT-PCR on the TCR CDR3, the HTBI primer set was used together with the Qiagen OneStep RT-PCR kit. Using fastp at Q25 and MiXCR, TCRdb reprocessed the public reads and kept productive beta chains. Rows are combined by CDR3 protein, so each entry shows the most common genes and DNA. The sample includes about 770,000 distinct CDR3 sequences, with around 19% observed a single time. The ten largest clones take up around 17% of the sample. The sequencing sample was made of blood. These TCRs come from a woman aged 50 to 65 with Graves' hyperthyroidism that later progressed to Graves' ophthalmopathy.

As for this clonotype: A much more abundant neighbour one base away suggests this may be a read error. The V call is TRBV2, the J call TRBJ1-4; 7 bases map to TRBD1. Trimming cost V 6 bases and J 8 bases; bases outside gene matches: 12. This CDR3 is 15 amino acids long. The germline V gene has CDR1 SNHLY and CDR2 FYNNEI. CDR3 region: CASRDPGGYDEKLFF. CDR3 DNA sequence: TGTGCCAGCAGAGATCCAGGGGGTTACGACGAAAAACTGTTTTTT. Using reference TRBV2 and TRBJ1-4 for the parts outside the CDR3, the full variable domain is EPEVTQTPSHQVTQMGQEVILRCVPISNHLYFYWYRQILGQKVEFLVSFYNNEISEKSEIFDDQFSVERPDGSNFTLKIRSTKLEDSAMYFCASRDPGGYDEKLFFGSGTQLSVL.

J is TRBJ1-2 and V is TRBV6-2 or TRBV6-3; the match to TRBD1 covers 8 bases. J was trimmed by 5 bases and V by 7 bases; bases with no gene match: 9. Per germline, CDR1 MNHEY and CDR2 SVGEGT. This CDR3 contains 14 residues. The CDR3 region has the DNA TGTGCCAGCACCGAACCGGGACAGGCGTATGGCTACACCTTC. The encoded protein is CASTEPGQAYGYTF.

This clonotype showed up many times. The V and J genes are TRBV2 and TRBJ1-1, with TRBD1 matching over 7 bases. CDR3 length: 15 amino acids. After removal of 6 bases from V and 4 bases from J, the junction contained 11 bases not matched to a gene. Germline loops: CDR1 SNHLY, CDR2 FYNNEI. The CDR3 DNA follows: TGTGCCAGCAGGGAGTACCAGGGGGAGCTCACTGAAGCTTTCTTT. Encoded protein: CASREYQGELTEAFF.

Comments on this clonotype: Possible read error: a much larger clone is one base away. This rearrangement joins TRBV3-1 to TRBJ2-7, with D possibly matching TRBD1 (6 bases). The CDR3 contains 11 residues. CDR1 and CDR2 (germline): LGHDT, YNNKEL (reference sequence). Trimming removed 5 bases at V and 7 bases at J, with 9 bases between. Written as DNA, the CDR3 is TGTGCCAGCAGCTGGCAGGGGGAGCAGTACTTC. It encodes CASSWQGEQYF.

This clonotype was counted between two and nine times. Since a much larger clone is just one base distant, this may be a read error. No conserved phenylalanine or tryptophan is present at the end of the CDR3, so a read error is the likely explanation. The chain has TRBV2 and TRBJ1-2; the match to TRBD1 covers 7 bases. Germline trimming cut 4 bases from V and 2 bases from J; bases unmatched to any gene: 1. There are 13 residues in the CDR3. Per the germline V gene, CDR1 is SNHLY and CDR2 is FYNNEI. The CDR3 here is CASSGDRNYGYTL. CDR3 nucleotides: TGTGCCAGCAGTGGGGACAGAAACTATGGCTACACCCTC.

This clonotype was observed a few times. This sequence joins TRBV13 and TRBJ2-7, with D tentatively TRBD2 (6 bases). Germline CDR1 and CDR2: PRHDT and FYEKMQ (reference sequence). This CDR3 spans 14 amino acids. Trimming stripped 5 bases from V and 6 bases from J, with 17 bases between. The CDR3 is CASSPGGSGLEQYF. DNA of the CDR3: TGTGCCAGCAGCCCCGGGGGATCTGGACTCGAGCAGTACTTC.

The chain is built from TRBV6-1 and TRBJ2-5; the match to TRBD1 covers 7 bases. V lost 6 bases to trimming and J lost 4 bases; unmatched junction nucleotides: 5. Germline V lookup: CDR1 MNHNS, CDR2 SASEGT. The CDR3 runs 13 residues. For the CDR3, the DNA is TGTGCCAGCAGGCGGAACAGGGGAGAGACCCAGTACTTC. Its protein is CASRRNRGETQYF.

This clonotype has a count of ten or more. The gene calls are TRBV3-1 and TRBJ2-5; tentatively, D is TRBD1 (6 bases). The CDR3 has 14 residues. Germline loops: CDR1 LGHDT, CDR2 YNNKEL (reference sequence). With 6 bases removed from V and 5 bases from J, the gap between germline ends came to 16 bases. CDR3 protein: CASSTTGYFETQYF. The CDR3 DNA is TGTGCCAGCAGTACTACAGGGTACTTTGAGACCCAGTACTTC.

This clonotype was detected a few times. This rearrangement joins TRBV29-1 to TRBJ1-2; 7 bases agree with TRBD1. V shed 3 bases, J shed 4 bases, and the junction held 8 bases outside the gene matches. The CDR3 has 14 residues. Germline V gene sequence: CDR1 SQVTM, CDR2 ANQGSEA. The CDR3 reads CSVETNDRVYGYTF. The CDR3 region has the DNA TGCAGCGTTGAGACCAACGACAGGGTCTATGGCTACACCTTC.

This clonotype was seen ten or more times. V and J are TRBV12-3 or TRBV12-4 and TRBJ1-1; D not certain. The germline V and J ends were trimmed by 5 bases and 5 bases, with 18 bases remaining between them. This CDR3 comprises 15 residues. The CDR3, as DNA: TGTGCCAGCAGTCGCCCAGCCGGGTCGGATACTGAAGCTTTCTTT. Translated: CASSRPAGSDTEAFF.

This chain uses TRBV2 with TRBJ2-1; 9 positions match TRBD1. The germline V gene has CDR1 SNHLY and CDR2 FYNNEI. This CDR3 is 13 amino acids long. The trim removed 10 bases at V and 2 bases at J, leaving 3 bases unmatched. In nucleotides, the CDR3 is TGTGCCACCAACAGGGGGCCCTACAATGAGCAGTTCTTC. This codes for CATNRGPYNEQFF.

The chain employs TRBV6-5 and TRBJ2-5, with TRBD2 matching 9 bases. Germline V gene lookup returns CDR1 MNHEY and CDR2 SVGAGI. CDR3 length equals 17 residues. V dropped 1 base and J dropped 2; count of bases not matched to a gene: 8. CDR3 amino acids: CASSYYPSGASQETQYF. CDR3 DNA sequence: TGTGCCAGCAGTTACTATCCTAGCGGGGCCTCACAAGAGACCCAGTACTTC.

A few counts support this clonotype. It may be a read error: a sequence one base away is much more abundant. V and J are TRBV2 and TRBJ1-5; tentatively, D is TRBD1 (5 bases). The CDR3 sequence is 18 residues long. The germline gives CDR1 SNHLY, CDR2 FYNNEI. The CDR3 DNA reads TGTGCCAGCAGTGACCCATTCAAACGCAGGGCGAGCAATCAGCCCCGGCATTTT. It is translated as CASSDPFKRRASNQPRHF.

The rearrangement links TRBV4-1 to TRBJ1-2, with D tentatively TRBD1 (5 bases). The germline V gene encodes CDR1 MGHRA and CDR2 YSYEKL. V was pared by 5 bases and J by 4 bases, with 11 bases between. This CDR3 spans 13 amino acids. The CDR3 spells CASSVRAGYGYTF. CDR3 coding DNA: TGCGCCAGCAGCGTCAGGGCAGGCTATGGCTACACCTTC.

CDR3 region: CASSLFLGREEQYF. CDR3 coding DNA: TGTGCCAGCAGCTTATTTTTGGGAAGAGAGGAGCAGTACTTC. This chain uses TRBV7-9 with TRBJ2-7; no firm D call. V was cut by 2 bases and J by 7 bases, with 15 bases left in between. The CDR3 length is 14 residues. From germline, CDR1 is SEHNR and CDR2 FQNEAQ (reference sequence).

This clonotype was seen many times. The CDR3 sequence is CASSEEGKGLATARGETQYF. The CDR3, as DNA: TGTGCCAGCAGTGAAGAGGGGAAAGGACTAGCGACCGCAAGGGGTGAGACCCAGTACTTC. The V and J genes are TRBV6-1 and TRBJ2-5, with 9 bases fitting TRBD2. There are 20 residues in the CDR3. V was clipped by 1 base and J by 5 bases; unmatched bases: 20. Germline V CDR1 and CDR2: MNHNS, SASEGT.

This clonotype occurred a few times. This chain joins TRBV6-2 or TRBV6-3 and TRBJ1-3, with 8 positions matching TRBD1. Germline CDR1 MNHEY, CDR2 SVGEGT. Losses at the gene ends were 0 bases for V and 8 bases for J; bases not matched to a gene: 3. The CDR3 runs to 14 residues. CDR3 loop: CASSYSTGEYTIYF. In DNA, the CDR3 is TGTGCCAGCAGTTACTCGACAGGGGAGTACACCATATATTTT.

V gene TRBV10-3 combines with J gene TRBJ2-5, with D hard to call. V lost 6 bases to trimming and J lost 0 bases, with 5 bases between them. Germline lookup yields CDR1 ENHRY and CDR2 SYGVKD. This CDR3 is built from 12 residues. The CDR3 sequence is CAIRGYQETQYF. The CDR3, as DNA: TGTGCCATCAGAGGCTACCAAGAGACCCAGTACTTC.

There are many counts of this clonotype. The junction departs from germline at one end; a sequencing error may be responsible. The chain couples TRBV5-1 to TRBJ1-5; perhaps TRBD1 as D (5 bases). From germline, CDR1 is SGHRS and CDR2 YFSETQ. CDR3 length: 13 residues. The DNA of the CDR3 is TGTGCCAGCAGACCTGACAGTAATCAGCCCCAGCATTTT. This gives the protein CASRPDSNQPQHF.

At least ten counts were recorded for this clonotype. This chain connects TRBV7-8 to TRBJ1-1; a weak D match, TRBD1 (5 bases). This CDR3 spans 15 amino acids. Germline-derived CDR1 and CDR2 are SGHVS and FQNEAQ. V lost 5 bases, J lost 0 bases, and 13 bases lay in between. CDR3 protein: CASSQRPGVNTEAFF. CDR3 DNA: TGTGCCAGCAGCCAAAGGCCGGGGGTGAACACTGAAGCTTTCTTT.